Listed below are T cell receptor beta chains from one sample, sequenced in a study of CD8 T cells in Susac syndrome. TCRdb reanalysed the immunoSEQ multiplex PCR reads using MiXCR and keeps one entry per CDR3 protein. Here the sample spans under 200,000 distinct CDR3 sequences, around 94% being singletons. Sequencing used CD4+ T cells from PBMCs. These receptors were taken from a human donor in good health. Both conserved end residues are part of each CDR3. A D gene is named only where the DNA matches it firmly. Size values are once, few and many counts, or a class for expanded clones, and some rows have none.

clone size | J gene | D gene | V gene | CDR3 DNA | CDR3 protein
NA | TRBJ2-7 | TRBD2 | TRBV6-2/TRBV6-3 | TGTGCCAGCAGTCCCCGGGGGGTCTACGAGCAGTACTTC | CASSPRGVYEQYF
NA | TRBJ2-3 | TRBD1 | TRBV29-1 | TGCAGCCCCCTCAGGGGGGATACGCAGTATTTT | CSPLRGDTQYF
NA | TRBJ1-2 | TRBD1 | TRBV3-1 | TGTGCCAGCAGTCCTCGACAGGGGACCTCCTATGGCTACACCTTC | CASSPRQGTSYGYTF
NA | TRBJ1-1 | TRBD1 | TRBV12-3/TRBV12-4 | TGTGCCAGCAGCCCTGGGGGAGGGGGCGCAACCACTGAAGCTTTCTTT | CASSPGGGGATTEAFF
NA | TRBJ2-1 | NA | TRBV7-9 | TGTGCCAGCAGCTTATTTGACAGCTCCTACAATGAGCAGTTCTTC | CASSLFDSSYNEQFF
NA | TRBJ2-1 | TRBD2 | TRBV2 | TGTGCCAGCAGTGAGTCGGCGGGGGGAGGTGAGCAGTTCTTC | CASSESAGGGEQFF
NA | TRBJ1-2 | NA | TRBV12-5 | TGTGCTAGTGATCGACACACCGGGAGGGGCTACACCTTC | CASDRHTGRGYTF
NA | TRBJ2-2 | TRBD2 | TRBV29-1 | TGCAGCGTTGTTAGCGGGACCGGGGAGCTGTTTTTT | CSVVSGTGELFF
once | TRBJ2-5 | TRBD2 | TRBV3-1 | TGTGCCAGCAGCCAAGACCCTAGCGGGCGGCAAGAGACCCAGTACTTC | CASSQDPSGRQETQYF
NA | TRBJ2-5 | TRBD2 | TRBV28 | TGTGCCAGCAAGCAGCGGGGGTGGGAGACCCAGTACTTC | CASKQRGWETQYF
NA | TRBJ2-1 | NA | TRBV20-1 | TGCAGTGCTCGCCGGGACAAGGGCTACAATGAGCAGTTCTTC | CSARRDKGYNEQFF
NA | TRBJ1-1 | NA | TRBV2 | TGTGCCGCCAACCTGAACACTGAAGCTTTCTTT | CAANLNTEAFF
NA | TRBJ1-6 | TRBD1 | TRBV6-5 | TGTGCCAGCAGAAGACAGGGGGCCGATAATTCACCCCTCCACTTT | CASRRQGADNSPLHF
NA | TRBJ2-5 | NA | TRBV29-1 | TGCAGCGAAATAGAAGAGACCCAGTACTTC | CSEIEETQYF
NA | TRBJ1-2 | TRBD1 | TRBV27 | TGTGCCAGCAAGGGACAGGGGAACTATGGCTACACCTTC | CASKGQGNYGYTF
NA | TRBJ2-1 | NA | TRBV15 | TGTGCCTCGCGCGACGACACTAGCAATGAGCAGTTCTTC | CASRDDTSNEQFF